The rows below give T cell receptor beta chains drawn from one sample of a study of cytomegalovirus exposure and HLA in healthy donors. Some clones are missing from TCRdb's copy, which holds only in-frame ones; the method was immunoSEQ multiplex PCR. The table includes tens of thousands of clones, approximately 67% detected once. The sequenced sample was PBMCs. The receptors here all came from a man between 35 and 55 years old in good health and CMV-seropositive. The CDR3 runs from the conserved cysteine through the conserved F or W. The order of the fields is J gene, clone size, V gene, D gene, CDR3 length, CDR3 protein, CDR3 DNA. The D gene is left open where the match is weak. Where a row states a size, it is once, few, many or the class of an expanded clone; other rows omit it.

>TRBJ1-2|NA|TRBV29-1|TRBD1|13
CSVRTGGASGYTF
TGCAGCGTCCGGACAGGGGGCGCCTCTGGCTACACCTTC
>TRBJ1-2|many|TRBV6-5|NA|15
CASSQPTTGIYGYTF
TGTGCCAGCAGTCAACCTACTACAGGGATCTATGGCTACACCTTC
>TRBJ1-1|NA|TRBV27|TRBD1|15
CASSPRGTRDTEAFF
TGTGCCAGCAGTCCCAGGGGGACGAGGGACACTGAAGCTTTCTTT
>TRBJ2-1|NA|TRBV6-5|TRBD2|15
CASSYGREMGNEQFF
TGTGCCAGCAGTTACGGGCGGGAGATGGGGAATGAGCAGTTCTTC
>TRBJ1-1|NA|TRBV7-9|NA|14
CASSLAAGTFEAFF
TGTGCCAGCAGCTTAGCGGCAGGAACCTTTGAAGCTTTCTTT
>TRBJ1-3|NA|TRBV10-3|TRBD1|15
CAITGTGSSGNTIYF
TGTGCCATCACCGGGACAGGGAGCTCTGGAAACACCATATATTTT
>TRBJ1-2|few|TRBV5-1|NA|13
CASSGTANYGYTF
TGCGCCAGCAGCGGGACTGCGAACTATGGCTACACCTTC
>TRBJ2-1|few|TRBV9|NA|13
CASSVGGMGEQFF
TGTGCCAGCAGCGTCGGAGGGATGGGTGAGCAGTTCTTC
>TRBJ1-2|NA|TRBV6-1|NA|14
CASSAPVSRYGYTF
TGTGCCAGCAGTGCCCCAGTGTCTAGGTATGGCTACACCTTC
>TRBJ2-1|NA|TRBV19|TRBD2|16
CASSQREGGSTDEQFF
TGTGCCAGTAGCCAAAGGGAGGGCGGGAGTACCGATGAGCAGTTCTTC
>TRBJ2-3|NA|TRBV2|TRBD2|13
CASTGLGGDTQYF
TGTGCCAGCACGGGCCTGGGGGGGGATACGCAGTATTTT
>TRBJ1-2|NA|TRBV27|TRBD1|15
CARTPTGLSNYGYTF
TGTGCCAGGACCCCGACAGGGTTGTCCAACTATGGCTACACCTTC
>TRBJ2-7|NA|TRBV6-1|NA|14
CASSAGEDYYEQYF
TGTGCCAGCAGCGCCGGGGAGGACTACTACGAGCAGTACTTC
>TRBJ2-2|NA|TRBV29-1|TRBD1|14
CSGWGTGGTGELFF
TGCAGCGGGTGGGGGACAGGGGGCACCGGGGAGCTGTTTTTT
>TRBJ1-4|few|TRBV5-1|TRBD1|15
CASSVSPGQHEKLFF
TGCGCCAGCAGCGTCTCGCCGGGACAGCATGAAAAACTGTTTTTT
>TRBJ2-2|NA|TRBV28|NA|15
CASSPRLPNTGELFF
TGTGCCAGCAGTCCCAGGCTGCCGAACACCGGGGAGCTGTTTTTT
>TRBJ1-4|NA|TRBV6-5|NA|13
CASSYSSGEKLFF
TGTGCCAGCAGTTACTCGAGCGGTGAAAAACTGTTTTTT
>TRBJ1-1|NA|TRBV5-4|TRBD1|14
CASSYDRGGSEAFF
TGTGCCAGCAGCTATGACAGGGGGGGCTCTGAAGCTTTCTTT
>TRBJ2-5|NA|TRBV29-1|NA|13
CSGATRGLETQYF
TGCAGCGGAGCCACCAGGGGATTGGAGACCCAGTACTTC
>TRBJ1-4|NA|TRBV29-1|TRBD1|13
CSVGTGVGEKLFF
TGCAGCGTTGGGACAGGGGTGGGCGAAAAACTGTTTTTT
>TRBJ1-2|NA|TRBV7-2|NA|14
CASSLYQEFYGYTF
TGTGCCAGCAGCTTGTATCAGGAATTCTATGGCTACACCTTC
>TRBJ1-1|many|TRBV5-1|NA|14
CASSLAFGNTEAFF
TGCGCCAGCAGCTTGGCTTTCGGGAACACTGAAGCTTTCTTT
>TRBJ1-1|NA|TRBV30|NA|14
CAWTRGMDNTEAFF
TGTGCCTGGACACGAGGGATGGATAACACTGAAGCTTTCTTT
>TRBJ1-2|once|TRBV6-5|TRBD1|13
CASSAPGQGDYTF
TGTGCCAGCAGTGCCCCGGGACAGGGGGACTACACCTTC
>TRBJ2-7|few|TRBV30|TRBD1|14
CAWNMGTATYEQYF
TGTGCCTGGAACATGGGGACAGCGACATACGAGCAGTACTTC
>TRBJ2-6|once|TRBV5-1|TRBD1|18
CASTKILQGGSGANVLTF
TGCGCCAGCACCAAAATTCTACAGGGGGGCTCTGGGGCCAACGTCCTGACTTTC
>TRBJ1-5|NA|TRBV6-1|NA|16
CASSAFGQGQDQPQHF
TGTGCCAGCAGTGCATTCGGTCAGGGGCAGGATCAGCCCCAGCATTTT
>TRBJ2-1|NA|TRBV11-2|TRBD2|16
CASSTWTSGSGNEQFF
TGTGCCAGCAGCACGTGGACTAGCGGGAGTGGTAATGAGCAGTTCTTC
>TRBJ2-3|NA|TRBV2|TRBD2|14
CASSVGGATDTQYF
TGTGCCAGCAGTGTCGGGGGGGCGACAGATACGCAGTATTTT
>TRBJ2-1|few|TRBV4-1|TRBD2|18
CASSYLRVGGSTYNEQFF
TGCGCCAGCAGCTACCTGCGTGTGGGAGGGAGTACCTACAATGAGCAGTTCTTC
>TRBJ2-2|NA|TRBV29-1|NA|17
CSVEDVESGGDTGELFF
TGCAGCGTTGAAGATGTCGAGTCAGGCGGGGACACCGGGGAGCTGTTTTTT
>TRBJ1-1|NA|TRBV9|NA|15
CASSVGWVAGTEAFF
TGTGCCAGCAGCGTAGGGTGGGTTGCAGGCACTGAAGCTTTCTTT
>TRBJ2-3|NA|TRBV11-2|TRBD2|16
CASSLGASGSTDTQYF
TGTGCCAGCAGCTTAGGGGCTAGCGGGAGTACAGATACGCAGTATTTT
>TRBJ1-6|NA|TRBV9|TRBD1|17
CASSRSQGLGYNSPLHF
TGTGCCAGCAGCAGATCACAGGGGCTCGGGTATAATTCACCCCTCCACTTT
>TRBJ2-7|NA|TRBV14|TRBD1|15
CASSPWTGQSLEQYF
TGTGCCAGCAGCCCATGGACAGGCCAAAGTCTCGAGCAGTACTTC
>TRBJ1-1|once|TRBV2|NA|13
CASRTGLNTEAFF
TGTGCCAGCAGGACAGGCCTGAACACTGAAGCTTTCTTT
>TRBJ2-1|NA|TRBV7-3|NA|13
CASSATVYNEQFF
TGTGCCAGCAGCGCGACAGTCTACAATGAGCAGTTCTTC
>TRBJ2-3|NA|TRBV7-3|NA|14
CASSLSQNTDTQYF
TGTGCCAGCAGCTTATCACAGAACACAGATACGCAGTATTTT
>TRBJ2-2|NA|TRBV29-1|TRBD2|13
CSAPGLAVGELFF
TGCAGCGCACCGGGACTAGCCGTCGGGGAGCTGTTTTTT
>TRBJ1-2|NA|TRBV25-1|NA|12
CASSALQWGYTF
TGTGCCAGCAGTGCTCTCCAGTGGGGCTACACCTTC
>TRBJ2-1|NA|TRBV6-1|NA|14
CASRTLSGVGEQFF
TGTGCCAGCAGGACCCTTTCGGGGGTGGGTGAGCAGTTCTTC
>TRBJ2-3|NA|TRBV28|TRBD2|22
CASSYPGLAGGREVSVTDTQYF
TGTGCCAGCAGTTATCCCGGATTAGCGGGAGGGCGGGAGGTGAGCGTCACAGATACGCAGTATTTT
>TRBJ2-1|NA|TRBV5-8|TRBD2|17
CASSFSPSGSPYNEQFF
TGTGCCAGCAGCTTTAGCCCTAGCGGGAGCCCTTACAATGAGCAGTTCTTC
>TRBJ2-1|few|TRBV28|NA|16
CASSSATGAGYNEQFF
TGTGCCAGCAGTTCCGCGACAGGCGCCGGCTACAATGAGCAGTTCTTC
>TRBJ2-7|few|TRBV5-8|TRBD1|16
CASSLPTGQGLSEQYF
TGTGCCAGCAGCTTGCCCACGGGACAGGGGTTGTCCGAGCAGTACTTC
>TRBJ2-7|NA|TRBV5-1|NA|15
CASSIGHRQTYEQYF
TGCGCCAGCAGCATCGGACACCGGCAGACCTACGAGCAGTACTTC
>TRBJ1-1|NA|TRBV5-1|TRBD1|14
CASSLGQVNTEAFF
TGCGCCAGCAGCCTCGGACAGGTAAACACTGAAGCTTTCTTT
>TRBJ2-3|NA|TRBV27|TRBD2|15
CASSPVAGGTDTQYF
TGTGCCAGCAGTCCAGTAGCGGGAGGGACAGATACGCAGTATTTT